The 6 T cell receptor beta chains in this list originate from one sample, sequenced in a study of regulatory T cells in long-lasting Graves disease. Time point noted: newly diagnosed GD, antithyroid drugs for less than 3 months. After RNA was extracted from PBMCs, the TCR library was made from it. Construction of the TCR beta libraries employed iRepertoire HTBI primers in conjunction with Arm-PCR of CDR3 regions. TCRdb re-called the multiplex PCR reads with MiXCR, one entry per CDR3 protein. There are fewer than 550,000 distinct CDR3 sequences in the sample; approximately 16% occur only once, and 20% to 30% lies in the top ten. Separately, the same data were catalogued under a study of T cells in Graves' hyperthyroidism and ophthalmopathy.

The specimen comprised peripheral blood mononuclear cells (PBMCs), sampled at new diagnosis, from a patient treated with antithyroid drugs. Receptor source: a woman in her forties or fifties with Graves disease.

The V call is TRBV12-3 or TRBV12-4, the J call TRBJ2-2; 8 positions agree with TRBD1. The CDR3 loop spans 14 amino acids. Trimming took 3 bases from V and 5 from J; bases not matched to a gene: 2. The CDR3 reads CASSFRQGTGELFF. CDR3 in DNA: TGTGCCAGCAGTTTCAGACAGGGGACCGGGGAGCTGTTTTTT.

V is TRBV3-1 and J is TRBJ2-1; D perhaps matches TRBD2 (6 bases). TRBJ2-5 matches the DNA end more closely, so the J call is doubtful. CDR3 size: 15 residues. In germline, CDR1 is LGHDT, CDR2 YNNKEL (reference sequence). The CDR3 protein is CASSQGLGLTETQYF. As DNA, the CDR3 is TGTGCCAGCAGCCAAGGCCTGGGACTGACGGAGACCCAGTACTTC.

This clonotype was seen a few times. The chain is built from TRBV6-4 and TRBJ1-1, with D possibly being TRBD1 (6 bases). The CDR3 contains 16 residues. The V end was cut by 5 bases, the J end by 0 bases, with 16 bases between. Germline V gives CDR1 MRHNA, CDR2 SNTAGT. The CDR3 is CASSSDSFPMNTEAFF. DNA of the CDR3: TGTGCCAGCAGTTCGGACAGCTTCCCTATGAACACTGAAGCTTTCTTT.

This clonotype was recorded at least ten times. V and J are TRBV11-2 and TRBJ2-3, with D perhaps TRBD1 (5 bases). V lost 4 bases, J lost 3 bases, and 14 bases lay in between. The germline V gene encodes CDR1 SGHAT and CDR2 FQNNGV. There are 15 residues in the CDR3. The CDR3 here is CASSSTAGSTDTQYF. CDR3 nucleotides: TGTGCCAGCAGCTCCACGGCAGGGTCGACAGATACGCAGTATTTT.

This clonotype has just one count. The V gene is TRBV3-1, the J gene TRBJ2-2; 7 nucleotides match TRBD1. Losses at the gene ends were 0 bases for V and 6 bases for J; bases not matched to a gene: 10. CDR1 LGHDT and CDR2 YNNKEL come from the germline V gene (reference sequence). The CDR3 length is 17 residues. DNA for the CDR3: TGTGCCAGCAGCCAAGATCTCGCGACAGGGCGGGCCGGGGAGCTGTTTTTT. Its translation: CASSQDLATGRAGELFF.

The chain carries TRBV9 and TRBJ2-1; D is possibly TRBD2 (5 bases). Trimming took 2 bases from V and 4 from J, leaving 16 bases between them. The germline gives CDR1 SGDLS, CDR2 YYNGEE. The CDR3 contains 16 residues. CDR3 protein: CASSVGRDSTYNEQFF. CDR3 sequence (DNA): TGTGCCAGCAGCGTTGGCCGGGATTCCACTTACAATGAGCAGTTCTTC.